The clone carrying this TCR beta chain was seen just once. Its antigen is as yet unknown. The intended depth for sequencing was 1 in 200,000 to 1 in 1 million T cells. The table came from immunoSEQ multiplex PCR; TCRdb's copy has only in-frame clones and leaves some out. The profile shows about 140,000 clones, about 72% of them singletons. The sample comes from a study of cytotoxic CD8 clonotypes in ibrutinib-treated CLL. On the study more broadly: Among the patients, around 10 presented as relapsed/refractory and over 14 as treatment-naive; 17 to 18 showed unmutated IGHV. Findings and limits, study-wide: Age-matched healthy donor levels were exceeded by baseline clonality, which tracked circulating CD8+ T-cell counts.

From germline, CDR1 is WSHSY and CDR2 SAAADI. The CDR3 totals 15 residues. V lost 5 bases and J lost 0, with 13 bases in between. The sequences come from PBMCs, collected after 12 months of ibrutinib treatment. This clonotype was sampled from a human donor with chronic lymphocytic leukemia. This sequence joins TRBV10-2 and TRBJ2-5; a possible D gene is TRBD2 (5 bases). The CDR3 spells CASSSLFGNQETQYF. CDR3 DNA: TGCGCCAGCAGTTCGCTTTTCGGGAACCAAGAGACCCAGTACTTC.